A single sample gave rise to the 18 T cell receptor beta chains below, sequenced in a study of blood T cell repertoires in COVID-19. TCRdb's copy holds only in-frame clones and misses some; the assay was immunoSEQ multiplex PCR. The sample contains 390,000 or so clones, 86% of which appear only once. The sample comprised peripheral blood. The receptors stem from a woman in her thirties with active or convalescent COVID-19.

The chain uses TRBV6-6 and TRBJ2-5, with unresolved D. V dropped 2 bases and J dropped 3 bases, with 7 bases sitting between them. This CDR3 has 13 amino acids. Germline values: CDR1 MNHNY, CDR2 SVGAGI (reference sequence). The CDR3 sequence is CASSYGQEETQYF. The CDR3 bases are TGTGCCAGCAGTTACGGGCAGGAAGAGACCCAGTACTTC.

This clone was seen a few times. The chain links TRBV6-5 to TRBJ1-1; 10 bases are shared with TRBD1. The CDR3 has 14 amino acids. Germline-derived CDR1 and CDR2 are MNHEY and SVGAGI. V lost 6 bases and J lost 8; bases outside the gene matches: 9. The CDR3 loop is CASSQTGGKGEAFF. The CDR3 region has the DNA TGTGCCAGCAGCCAGACAGGGGGCAAAGGGGAAGCTTTCTTT.

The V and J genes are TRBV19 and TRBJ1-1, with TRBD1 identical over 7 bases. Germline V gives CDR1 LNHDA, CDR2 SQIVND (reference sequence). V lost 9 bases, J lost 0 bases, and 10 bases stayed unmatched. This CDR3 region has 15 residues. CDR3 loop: CASRTGVGMNTEAFF. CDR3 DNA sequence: TGTGCCAGCAGAACAGGGGTGGGCATGAACACTGAAGCTTTCTTT.

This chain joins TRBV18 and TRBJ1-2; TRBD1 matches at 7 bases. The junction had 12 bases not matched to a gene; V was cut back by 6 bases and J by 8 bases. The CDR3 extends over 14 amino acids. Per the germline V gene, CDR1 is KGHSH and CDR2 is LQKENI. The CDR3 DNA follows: TGTGCCAGCTCCCCAATTGGACAGGTGAGCGGCTACACCTTC. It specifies CASSPIGQVSGYTF.

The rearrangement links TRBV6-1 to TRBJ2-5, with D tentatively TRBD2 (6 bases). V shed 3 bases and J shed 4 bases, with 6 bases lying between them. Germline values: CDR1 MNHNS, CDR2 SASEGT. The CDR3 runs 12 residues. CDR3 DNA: TGTGCCAGCAGTGAGGGGGGAGAGACCCAGTACTTC. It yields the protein CASSEGGETQYF.

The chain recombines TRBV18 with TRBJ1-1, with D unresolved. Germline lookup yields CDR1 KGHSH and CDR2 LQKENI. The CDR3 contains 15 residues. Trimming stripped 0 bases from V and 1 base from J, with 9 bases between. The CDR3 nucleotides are TGTGCCAGCTCACCACCGAGTCGAGAGAACACTGAAGCTTTCTTT. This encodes CASSPPSRENTEAFF.

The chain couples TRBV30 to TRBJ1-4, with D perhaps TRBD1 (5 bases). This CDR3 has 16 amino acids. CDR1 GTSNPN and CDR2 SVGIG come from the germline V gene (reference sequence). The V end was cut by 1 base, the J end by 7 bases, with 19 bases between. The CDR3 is CAWSAAPQGAGEKLFF. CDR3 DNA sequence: TGTGCCTGGAGTGCCGCACCCCAGGGTGCCGGTGAAAAACTGTTTTTT.

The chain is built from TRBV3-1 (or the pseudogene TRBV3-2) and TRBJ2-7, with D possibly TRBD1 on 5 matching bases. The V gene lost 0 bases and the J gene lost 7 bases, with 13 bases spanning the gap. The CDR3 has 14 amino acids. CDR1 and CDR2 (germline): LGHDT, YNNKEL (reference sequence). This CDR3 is CASSQDQGIGEQYF. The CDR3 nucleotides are TGTGCCAGCAGCCAAGACCAGGGAATAGGGGAGCAGTACTTC.

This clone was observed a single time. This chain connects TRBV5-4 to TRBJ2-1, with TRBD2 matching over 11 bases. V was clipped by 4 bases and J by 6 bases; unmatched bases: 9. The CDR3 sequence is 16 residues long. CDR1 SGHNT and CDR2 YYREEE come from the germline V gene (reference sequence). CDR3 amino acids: CASSPLAGGPLNEQFF. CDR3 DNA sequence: TGTGCCAGCAGCCCGTTAGCGGGAGGGCCCCTCAATGAGCAGTTCTTC.

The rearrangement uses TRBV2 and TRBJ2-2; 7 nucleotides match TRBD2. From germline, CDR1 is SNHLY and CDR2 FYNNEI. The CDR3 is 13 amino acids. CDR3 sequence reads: CGTSALNTGELFF. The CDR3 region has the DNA TGTGGAACTAGCGCCTTGAACACCGGGGAGCTGTTTTTT.

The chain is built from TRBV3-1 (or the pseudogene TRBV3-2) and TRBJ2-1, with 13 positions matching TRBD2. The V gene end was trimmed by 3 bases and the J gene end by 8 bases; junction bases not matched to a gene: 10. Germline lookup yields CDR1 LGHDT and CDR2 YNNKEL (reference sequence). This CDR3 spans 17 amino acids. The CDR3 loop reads CASSHVRLAGGPDEQFF. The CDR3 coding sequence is TGTGCCAGCAGCCACGTACGACTAGCGGGGGGCCCGGATGAGCAGTTCTTC.

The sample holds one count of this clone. The CDR3 spells CASSLKGQGNQPQHF. The CDR3, as DNA: TGTGCCAGCAGCTTAAAGGGACAGGGGAATCAGCCCCAGCATTTT. The chain employs TRBV7-8 and TRBJ1-5, with 10 positions matching TRBD1. CDR1 and CDR2 (germline): SGHVS, FQNEAQ. After removal of 2 bases from V and 4 bases from J, the junction contained 2 bases not matched to a gene. The CDR3 sequence is 15 residues long.

The CDR3 nucleotides read TGCGCCAGCAGCTTGGCCGGGACTAGCGGAGGGTATGAGCAGTTCTTC. Translated, it gives CASSLAGTSGGYEQFF. The chain couples TRBV5-1 to TRBJ2-1; 11 bases line up with TRBD2. CDR3 length: 16 amino acids. Germline V gene sequence: CDR1 SGHRS, CDR2 YFSETQ. Trimming cost V 0 bases and J 8 bases; bases outside gene matches: 7.

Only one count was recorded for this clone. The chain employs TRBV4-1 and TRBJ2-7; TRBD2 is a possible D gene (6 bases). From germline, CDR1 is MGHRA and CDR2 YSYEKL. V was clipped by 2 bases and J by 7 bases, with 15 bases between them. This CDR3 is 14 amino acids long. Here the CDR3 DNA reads TGCGCCAGCAGCCAATTGACTAGTCGAGGTGAGCAGTACTTC. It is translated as CASSQLTSRGEQYF.

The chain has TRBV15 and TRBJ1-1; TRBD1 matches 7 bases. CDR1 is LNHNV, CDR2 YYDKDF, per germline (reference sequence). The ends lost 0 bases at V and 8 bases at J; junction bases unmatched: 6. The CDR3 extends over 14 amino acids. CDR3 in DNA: TGTGCCACCAGCAGAGATTTAGGACAGGCCGAAGCTTTCTTT. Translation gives CATSRDLGQAEAFF. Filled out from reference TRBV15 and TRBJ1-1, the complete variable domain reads DAMVIQNPRYQVTQFGKPVTLSCSQTLNHNVMYWYQQKSSQAPKLLFHYYDKDFNNEADTPDNFQSRRPNTSFCFLDIRSPGLGDTAMYLCATSRDLGQAEAFFGQGTRLTVV.

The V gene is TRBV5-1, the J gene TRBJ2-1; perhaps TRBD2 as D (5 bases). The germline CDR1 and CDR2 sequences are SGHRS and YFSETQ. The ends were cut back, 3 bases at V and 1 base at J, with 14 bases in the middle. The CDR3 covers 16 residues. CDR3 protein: CASSWSGSPSYNEQFF. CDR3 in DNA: TGCGCCAGCAGCTGGTCGGGGAGTCCGTCCTACAATGAGCAGTTCTTC. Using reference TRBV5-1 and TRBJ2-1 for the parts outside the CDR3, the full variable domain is KAGVTQTPRYLIKTRGQQVTLSCSPISGHRSVSWYQQTPGQGLQFLFEYFSETQRNKGNFPGRFSGRQFSNSRSEMNVSTLELGDSALYLCASSWSGSPSYNEQFFGPGTRLTVL.

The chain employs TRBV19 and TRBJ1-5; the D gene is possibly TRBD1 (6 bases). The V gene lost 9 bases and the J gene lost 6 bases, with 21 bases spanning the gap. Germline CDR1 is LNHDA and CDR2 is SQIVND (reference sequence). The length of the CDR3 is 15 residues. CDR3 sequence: CASTPPTGLPQPQHF. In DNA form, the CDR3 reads TGTGCCAGCACACCGCCTACAGGGCTCCCTCAGCCCCAGCATTTT.

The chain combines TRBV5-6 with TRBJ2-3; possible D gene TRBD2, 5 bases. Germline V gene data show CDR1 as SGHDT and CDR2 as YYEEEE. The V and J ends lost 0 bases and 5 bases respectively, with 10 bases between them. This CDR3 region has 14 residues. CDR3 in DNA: TGTGCCAGCAGCTTGGTACTAGGTGGAGATACGCAGTATTTT. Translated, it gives CASSLVLGGDTQYF. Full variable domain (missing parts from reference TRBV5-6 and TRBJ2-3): DAGVTQSPTHLIKTRGQQVTLRCSPKSGHDTVSWYQQALGQGPQFIFQYYEEEERQRGNFPDRFSGHQFPNYSSELNVNALLLGDSALYLCASSLVLGGDTQYFGPGTRLTVL.